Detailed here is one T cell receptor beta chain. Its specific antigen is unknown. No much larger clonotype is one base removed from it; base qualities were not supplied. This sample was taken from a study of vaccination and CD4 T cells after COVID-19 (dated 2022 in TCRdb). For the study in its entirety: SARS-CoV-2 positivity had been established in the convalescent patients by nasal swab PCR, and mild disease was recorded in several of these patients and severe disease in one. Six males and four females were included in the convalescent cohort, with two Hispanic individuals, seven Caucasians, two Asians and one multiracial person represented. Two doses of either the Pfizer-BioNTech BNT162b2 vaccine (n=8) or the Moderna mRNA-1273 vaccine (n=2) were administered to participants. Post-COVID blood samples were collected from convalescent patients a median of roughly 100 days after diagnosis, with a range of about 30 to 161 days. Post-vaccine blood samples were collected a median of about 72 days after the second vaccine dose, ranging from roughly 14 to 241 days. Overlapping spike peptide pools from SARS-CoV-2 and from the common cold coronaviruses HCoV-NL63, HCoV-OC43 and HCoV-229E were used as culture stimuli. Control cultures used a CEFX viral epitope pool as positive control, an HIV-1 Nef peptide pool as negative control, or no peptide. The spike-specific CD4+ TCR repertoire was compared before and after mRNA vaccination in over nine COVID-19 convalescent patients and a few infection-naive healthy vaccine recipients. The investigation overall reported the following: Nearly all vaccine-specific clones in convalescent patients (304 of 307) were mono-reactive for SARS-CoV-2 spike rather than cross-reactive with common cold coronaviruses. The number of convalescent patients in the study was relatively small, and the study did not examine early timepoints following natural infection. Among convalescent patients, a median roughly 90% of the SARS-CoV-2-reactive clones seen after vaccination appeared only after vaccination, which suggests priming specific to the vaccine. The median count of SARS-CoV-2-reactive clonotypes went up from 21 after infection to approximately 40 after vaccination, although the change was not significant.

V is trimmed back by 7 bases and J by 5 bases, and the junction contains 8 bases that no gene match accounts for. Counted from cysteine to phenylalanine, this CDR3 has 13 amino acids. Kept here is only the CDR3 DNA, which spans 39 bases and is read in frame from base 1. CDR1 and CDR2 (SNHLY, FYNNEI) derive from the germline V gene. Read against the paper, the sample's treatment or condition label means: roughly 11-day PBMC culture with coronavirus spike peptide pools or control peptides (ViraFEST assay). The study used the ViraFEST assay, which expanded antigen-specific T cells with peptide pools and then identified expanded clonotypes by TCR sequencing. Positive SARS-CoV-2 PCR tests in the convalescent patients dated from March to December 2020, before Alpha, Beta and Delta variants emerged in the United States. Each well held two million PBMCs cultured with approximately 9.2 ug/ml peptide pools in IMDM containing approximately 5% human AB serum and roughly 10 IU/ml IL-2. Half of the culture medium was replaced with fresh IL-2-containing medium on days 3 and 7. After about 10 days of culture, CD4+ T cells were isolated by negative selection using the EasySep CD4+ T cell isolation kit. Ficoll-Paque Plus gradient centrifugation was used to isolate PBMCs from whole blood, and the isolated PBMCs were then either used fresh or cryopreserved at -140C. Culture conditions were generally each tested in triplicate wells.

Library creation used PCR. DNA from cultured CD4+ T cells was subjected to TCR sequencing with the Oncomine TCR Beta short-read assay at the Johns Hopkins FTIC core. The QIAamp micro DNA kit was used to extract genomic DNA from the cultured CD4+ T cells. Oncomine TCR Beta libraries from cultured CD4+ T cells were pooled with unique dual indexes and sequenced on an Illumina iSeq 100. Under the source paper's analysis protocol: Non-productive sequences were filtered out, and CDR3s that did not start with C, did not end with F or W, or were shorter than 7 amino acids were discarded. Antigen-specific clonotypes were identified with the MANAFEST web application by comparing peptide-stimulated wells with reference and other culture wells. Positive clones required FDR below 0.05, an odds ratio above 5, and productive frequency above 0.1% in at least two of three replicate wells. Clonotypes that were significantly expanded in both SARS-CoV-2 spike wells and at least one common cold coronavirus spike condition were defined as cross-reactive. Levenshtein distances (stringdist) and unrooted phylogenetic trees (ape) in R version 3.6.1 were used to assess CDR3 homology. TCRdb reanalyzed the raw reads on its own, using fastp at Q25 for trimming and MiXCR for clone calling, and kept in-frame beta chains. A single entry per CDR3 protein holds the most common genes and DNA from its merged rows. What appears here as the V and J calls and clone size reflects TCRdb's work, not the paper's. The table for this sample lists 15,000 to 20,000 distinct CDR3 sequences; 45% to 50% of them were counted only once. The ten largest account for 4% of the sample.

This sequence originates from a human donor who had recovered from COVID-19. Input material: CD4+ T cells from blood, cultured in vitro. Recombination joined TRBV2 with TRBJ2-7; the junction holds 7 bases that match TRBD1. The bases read TGTGCCAGCATTTACGACAGGGTCCACGAGCAGTACTTC. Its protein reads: CASIYDRVHEQYF.